The rows below give T cell receptor beta chains drawn from one sample of a study of T-cell memory formation after mild COVID-19. TCRdb redid the calling of the 5' RACE reads with MiXCR, one entry per CDR3 protein. Of hundreds of thousands of distinct CDR3 sequences detected, 15% to 20% appear once; the ten largest clones hold just over 8%. Sample: PBMCs or a T cell subset sorted from them (not recorded which). These receptors were collected from an adult woman who had mild COVID-19 (a few samples of this study predate the infection). Cell type and time point are not known. CDR3s include the opening cysteine and the closing phenylalanine or tryptophan. D genes are given only for firm matches. The size entry is marked missing in some rows and otherwise reads once, few, many or a size class.

TRBV10-3,few,TRBD2,TRBJ2-1,TGTGCCATCAGTGCGACTAGCGGGGGGGCATATGAGCAGTTCTTC,CAISATSGGAYEQFF
TRBV9,NA,NA,TRBJ1-2,TGTGCCAGCAGCGCGTCCGGGACCTATGGCTACACCTTC,CASSASGTYGYTF
TRBV19,many,TRBD2,TRBJ2-1,TGTGCCAGTAGTCCCCTAGCGGGAGGACTTGGCTCCTACAATGAGCAGTTCTTC,CASSPLAGGLGSYNEQFF
TRBV5-8,few,NA,TRBJ2-7,TGTGCCAGCAGCCTCCTTCACCCCGAGCAGTACTTC,CASSLLHPEQYF
TRBV9,NA,TRBD2,TRBJ2-7,TGTGCCAGCAGCGGATGGACTAGCGGGAGTTACGAGCAGTACTTC,CASSGWTSGSYEQYF
TRBV10-3,few,TRBD1,TRBJ2-5,TGTGCCATCATCCACCGGGACAGGGGCCTGGAGACCCAGTACTTC,CAIIHRDRGLETQYF
TRBV6-2/TRBV6-3,NA,NA,TRBJ1-5,TGTGCCAGCAGTTACGAGGGTTCCTTCTCTCAGCCCCAGCATTTT,CASSYEGSFSQPQHF
TRBV12-3/TRBV12-4,few,NA,TRBJ2-7,TGTGCCAGCAGTTGGGGCCAGATATCCTACGAGCAGTACTTC,CASSWGQISYEQYF
TRBV11-1,many,NA,TRBJ2-1,TGTGCCAGCGGAGCCGGGACCTTGTCCAATGAGCAGTTCTTC,CASGAGTLSNEQFF
TRBV9,NA,NA,TRBJ1-2,TGTGCCAGCAGCGTAAACAGCGTCTATGGCTACACCTTC,CASSVNSVYGYTF
TRBV23-1,NA,NA,TRBJ1-1,TGCGCCAGCAGCCGCAGGGCGCCTGAAGCTTTCTTT,CASSRRAPEAFF
TRBV12-3/TRBV12-4,NA,TRBD1,TRBJ2-6,TGTGCCAGCAGTTTATCGCCATTCAGGGGGTCCAGCTCTGGGGCCAACGTCCTGACTTTC,CASSLSPFRGSSSGANVLTF
TRBV7-2,few,NA,TRBJ2-5,TGTGCCAGCACCCAAAGGGGAGCGGAGACCCAGTACTTC,CASTQRGAETQYF
TRBV4-1,NA,TRBD2,TRBJ2-3,TGCGCCAGCAGTCAGGGAGGGTGGCGCACAGATACGCAGTATTTT,CASSQGGWRTDTQYF
TRBV5-5,few,NA,TRBJ1-1,TGTGCCAGCAGCTTGGGTGGCAGTCACACTGAAGCTTTCTTT,CASSLGGSHTEAFF
TRBV7-8,few,TRBD2,TRBJ2-3,TGTGCCAGCAGCTCCGCCGGACTAGCAAGTCATGATACGCAGTATTTT,CASSSAGLASHDTQYF
TRBV4-1,NA,TRBD1,TRBJ1-3,TGCGCCAGCAGCCACGGCTGGGACAGGGGGCGATCTGGAAACACCATATATTTT,CASSHGWDRGRSGNTIYF
TRBV10-3,NA,NA,TRBJ1-1,TGTGCCATCAGTGAGTCGAGCAGGTTGAACACTGAAGCTTTCTTT,CAISESSRLNTEAFF
TRBV29-1,many,NA,TRBJ2-7,TGCAGCGTTTTTTCCAGGAGAGGCGAGCAGTACTTC,CSVFSRRGEQYF
TRBV15,few,TRBD2,TRBJ2-7,TGTGCCACCAGCCGGGGGGGGGACGCCGACGAGCAGTACTTC,CATSRGGDADEQYF
TRBV7-8,NA,TRBD2,TRBJ2-2,TGTGCCAGCAGCTCAAGGCGGGGGATATCGGCCGGGGAGCTGTTTTTT,CASSSRRGISAGELFF
TRBV5-1,many,TRBD2,TRBJ2-5,TGCGCCAGCAGCTCAACGCCGGCTAGCGGGCAAGAGACCCAGTACTTC,CASSSTPASGQETQYF
TRBV14,NA,NA,TRBJ1-3,TGTGCCAGCAGCCAGCTATCACCTCTCTCTGGAAACACCATATATTTT,CASSQLSPLSGNTIYF
TRBV27,few,NA,TRBJ1-1,TGTGCCAGCAGTTTGTTACACGATGAAGCTTTCTTT,CASSLLHDEAFF
TRBV6-2/TRBV6-3,NA,TRBD2,TRBJ2-1,TGTGCCAGCAGTTACGTCACTAGCGGGGTCCCCAATGAGCAGTTCTTC,CASSYVTSGVPNEQFF